This T cell receptor (beta chain) was recorded in a study of T cells in Graves' hyperthyroidism and ophthalmopathy. In the study overall: The authors collected peripheral blood at initial diagnosis, before any treatment. General study findings and limits: Ophthalmopathy was separated from stable hyperthyroidism by a 13 V-J model. The blood repertoire included most of the expanded thyroid clonotypes above 0.001.

J lost 6 bases, V lost 0 bases, and 1 base had no gene match. There are 14 residues in the CDR3. Germline V CDR1 and CDR2: SGHTA, FQGTGA. This clonotype was counted only a few times. Its target is unknown. The TCR beta CDR3 regions underwent amplification using RNA transcripts as the source. Carried out on the TCR CDR3, a first-round RT-PCR used the HTBI primer set. TCRdb redid the calling of the multiplex PCR reads with MiXCR, one entry per CDR3 protein. Of about 520,000 distinct CDR3 sequences in the sample, approximately 25% are singletons; the top ten hold 10% to 12%. The PBMCs had their origin in less than 13 ml of fresh peripheral blood.

The chain links TRBV7-3 to TRBJ2-7; 11 bases line up with TRBD2. Sequencing was carried out using blood. The receptor's source is a young woman with Graves' ophthalmopathy. CDR3 DNA sequence: TGTGCCAGCAGCTTAACTAGCGGGGGGGCCGAGCAGTACTTC. Amino acids: CASSLTSGGAEQYF.